This is a list of T cell receptor beta chains from one sample in a study of blood T cell repertoires in COVID-19. Libraries were prepared by immunoSEQ multiplex PCR; TCRdb keeps only in-frame clonotypes and omits some of them. This sample has tens of thousands of clones, with roughly 90% found just once. Input material: peripheral blood. These receptors originate from a woman aged 55 to 70 with active COVID-19. Each CDR3 is given without its conserved first and last residue. Each record gives: CDR3 protein, J gene, V gene, D gene. D genes are given only for firm matches.

CDR3: ASSRLGASYEQY
J: TRBJ2-7
V: TRBV11-2
D: NA

CDR3: ASRKDTLGGEQF
J: TRBJ2-1
V: TRBV2
D: NA

CDR3: ASSFLDSTYEQY
J: TRBJ2-7
V: TRBV28
D: NA

CDR3: ASSLSPGGDTQY
J: TRBJ2-3
V: TRBV18
D: TRBD2

CDR3: ASSQDPASSYNEQF
J: TRBJ2-1
V: TRBV3-1/TRBV3-2
D: NA

CDR3: AWRVLAAFTDTQY
J: TRBJ2-3
V: TRBV30
D: TRBD2

CDR3: ASSRQTTHTDTQY
J: TRBJ2-3
V: TRBV3-1/TRBV3-2
D: NA

CDR3: ASSYWEENEQF
J: TRBJ2-1
V: TRBV27
D: NA

CDR3: ASSLAGGYNQPQH
J: TRBJ1-5
V: TRBV5-1
D: NA

CDR3: ASSEASGSANEKLF
J: TRBJ1-4
V: TRBV6-1
D: NA

CDR3: ASRKQGATNEQY
J: TRBJ2-7
V: TRBV7-9
D: TRBD1

CDR3: ASSPGETQY
J: TRBJ2-5
V: TRBV2
D: NA

CDR3: ASSAGTVDEKLF
J: TRBJ1-4
V: TRBV18
D: TRBD1

CDR3: ASSLEAGSGQGGYT
J: TRBJ1-2
V: TRBV5-1
D: TRBD1

CDR3: ASKGLAGGEQF
J: TRBJ2-1
V: TRBV2
D: TRBD2

CDR3: ASKGAAYGYT
J: TRBJ1-2
V: TRBV28
D: TRBD1

CDR3: ASSQEGRGAYGYT
J: TRBJ1-2
V: TRBV3-1/TRBV3-2
D: NA

CDR3: ASSLGTGANYGYT
J: TRBJ1-2
V: TRBV28
D: TRBD1

CDR3: AWSIPSFGNTIY
J: TRBJ1-3
V: TRBV30
D: NA

CDR3: GSGVGGSYEQY
J: TRBJ2-7
V: TRBV6-5
D: NA

CDR3: ATSDPREGGYT
J: TRBJ1-2
V: TRBV24-1
D: NA

CDR3: ASSSATAGNTIY
J: TRBJ1-3
V: TRBV7-2
D: NA

CDR3: ASTGRAGEQF
J: TRBJ2-1
V: TRBV6-5
D: TRBD2

CDR3: ASSLDAGLGRYEQY
J: TRBJ2-7
V: TRBV5-1
D: TRBD2

CDR3: ASLSPRGQGAGGYT
J: TRBJ1-2
V: TRBV28
D: TRBD1

CDR3: ASSHQMETQY
J: TRBJ2-5
V: TRBV3-1/TRBV3-2
D: NA

CDR3: ATSDSSGTGRTGELF
J: TRBJ2-2
V: TRBV24-1
D: TRBD1

CDR3: ASSRIMIEADSSYNEQF
J: TRBJ2-1
V: TRBV18
D: NA

CDR3: ATSRDRGYEQY
J: TRBJ2-7
V: TRBV15
D: TRBD1

CDR3: ASSLAWLAGAYNEQF
J: TRBJ2-1
V: TRBV7-2
D: TRBD2

CDR3: ASSQGGTSGGTGELF
J: TRBJ2-2
V: TRBV3-1/TRBV3-2
D: TRBD2

CDR3: ASSVQGREETQY
J: TRBJ2-5
V: TRBV5-1
D: NA

CDR3: ASSSRHGAVILRDTQY
J: TRBJ2-3
V: TRBV6-2/TRBV6-3
D: NA

CDR3: ASSQAPGYSPLH
J: TRBJ1-6
V: TRBV14
D: NA

CDR3: ASSQVLAGGGSEQF
J: TRBJ2-1
V: TRBV4-1
D: TRBD2

CDR3: ASSIATWTGQETQY
J: TRBJ2-5
V: TRBV19
D: TRBD1

CDR3: ASSIPGGSAEAF
J: TRBJ1-1
V: TRBV28
D: NA

CDR3: ASRARAETQY
J: TRBJ2-5
V: TRBV19
D: NA

CDR3: ASTSGRREKLF
J: TRBJ1-4
V: TRBV5-6
D: NA

CDR3: ASNPLAGEVTGELF
J: TRBJ2-2
V: TRBV19
D: TRBD2

CDR3: SVTGPGRLF
J: TRBJ1-4
V: TRBV29-1
D: NA

CDR3: ASSSGQGAYNEQF
J: TRBJ2-1
V: TRBV5-1
D: TRBD1

CDR3: ASSLSPRTFFNSPLH
J: TRBJ1-6
V: TRBV28
D: NA

CDR3: ASSPTSGGDTQY
J: TRBJ2-3
V: TRBV7-2
D: TRBD2